This T cell receptor beta chain is drawn from a study of a mutant IDH1 vaccine in newly diagnosed glioma. Study-level information: Patients came in for eight vaccinations, in weeks 1, 3, 5, 7, 11, 15, 19 and 23. Once 4-6 weeks had passed after radiotherapy alone, vaccination started, or it started with temozolomide cycles. Patients had received radiotherapy, temozolomide, or both previously, most receiving both. Study findings and constraints: Immune responses arising from the vaccine appeared in approximately 93% of patients.

The time point was: week 23, last vaccination. Vaccine doses each comprised 300 ug of mutant IDH1 20-mer peptide, with topical imiquimod. The repertoire was sequenced with immunoSEQ multiplex PCR; TCRdb's copy has only in-frame clones and lacks some. The sample carries about 67,000 clones, around 82% recorded once. This clone was recorded only once. The antigen remains unidentified. This receptor was identified in a man aged 18 to 30 with glioma. The sequenced sample was PBMCs, obtained from a glioma patient whose treatment included an IDH1 peptide vaccine.

In nucleotides, the CDR3 is TGCGCCAGCAGCTTGGCATCGGGGCTCAATGAGCAGTTCTTC. Its protein product is CASSLASGLNEQFF. V gene TRBV5-1 combines with J gene TRBJ2-1; the D call may be TRBD1 or TRBD2 (5 bases each). The CDR3 is 14 residues long. Looked up from germline, CDR1 is SGHRS and CDR2 is YFSETQ. The V end lost 0 bases, the J end lost 6 bases, and 10 bases lay between the germline ends.